This T cell receptor beta chain emerged from a study of vaccination effects on CD4 cells after COVID-19. At the level of the study: BNT162b2 vaccine or mRNA-1273 vaccine was given to participants in two doses.

The ViraFEST assay expanded antigen-specific CD4+ T cells with viral peptide pools before sequencing. The authors isolated CD4+ T cells after around 11 days of culture. Vaccinated recipients, who were negative for nucleocapsid antibodies, had no history of SARS-CoV-2 infection. PBMC cultures contained approximately 1.8 million cells per well, 10 IU/ml IL-2 and 10 ug/ml peptides. V lost 3 bases, J lost 7 bases, and 16 bases lay in between. The CDR3 is 15 amino acids. The germline CDR1 and CDR2 sequences are SGHTA and FQGTGA. Sequencing was performed with immunoSEQ multiplex PCR; in TCRdb, only in-frame clones are kept and a portion is missing. The data hold around 68,000 clones, with 75% to 85% observed a single time. General study results and limits: Whether induced by infection or by vaccine, clones showed marked clonal contraction late after vaccination.

For this clone: Its antigen is still unknown.

The starting material was CD4+ T cells from PBMCs cultured with SARS-CoV-2 spike peptides, obtained before COVID-19 vaccination. The rearrangement links TRBV7-3 to TRBJ2-1; possibly TRBD1 or TRBD2 for D (5 bases each). The receptor was isolated from a human donor who received a COVID-19 vaccine. CDR3 sequence (DNA): TGTGCCAGCAGCTTTAGTGGGGACCTTCCGAATGAGCAGTTCTTC. It specifies CASSFSGDLPNEQFF.